This T cell receptor beta chain was identified during a study of T cell changes during pregnancy in multiple sclerosis. Sequenced by immunoSEQ multiplex PCR; TCRdb stores in-frame clones only, minus some. The profile shows around 75,000 clones, 94% of them singletons. The source was CD4+ T cells from peripheral blood mononuclear cells, collected after pregnancy. The receptor was derived from a female donor with multiple sclerosis, enrolled in a pregnancy study.

CDR3 sequence reads: CASKQSGQETQYF. The CDR3 DNA reads as TGTGCCAGCAAGCAGTCAGGCCAAGAGACCCAGTACTTC. V is TRBV27 and J is TRBJ2-5; unclear D gene. Per germline, CDR1 MNHEY and CDR2 SMNVEV (reference sequence). V was shortened by 7 bases and J by 1 base, with 10 bases between the two germline ends. The CDR3 contains 13 residues.